Listed here are 17 T cell receptor beta chains from one sample, sequenced in a study of blood T cell repertoires in COVID-19. Some clones are missing from TCRdb's copy, which holds only in-frame ones; the method was immunoSEQ multiplex PCR. Of 110,000 to 150,000 clones listed, approximately 87% are singletons. Input material: peripheral blood. Receptors originate from a human donor in a cohort sampled during active COVID-19.

The rearrangement uses TRBV5-6 and TRBJ1-2; D is unclear. Between the trimmed V and J ends, which lost 1 base and 7 bases, there was a span of 11 bases. The CDR3 is 13 residues long. CDR1 SGHDT and CDR2 YYEEEE come from the germline V gene. CDR3 sequence: CASSLLAGFGYTF. The CDR3 DNA sequence: TGTGCCAGCAGCTTGTTAGCTGGTTTTGGCTACACCTTC. The full variable domain, rest sourced from reference TRBV5-6 and TRBJ1-2, is DAGVTQSPTHLIKTRGQQVTLRCSPKSGHDTVSWYQQALGQGPQFIFQYYEEEERQRGNFPDRFSGHQFPNYSSELNVNALLLGDSALYLCASSLLAGFGYTFGSGTRLTVV.

This chain uses TRBV7-3 with TRBJ2-3, with 8 bases that match TRBD1. The CDR3 is made up of 14 amino acids. Trimming cost V 5 bases and J 4 bases; bases outside gene matches: 5. Germline values: CDR1 SGHTA, CDR2 FQGTGA. The CDR3 reads CASSPQGAADTQYF. The CDR3 DNA sequence: TGTGCCAGCAGCCCCCAGGGGGCCGCAGATACGCAGTATTTT.

The chain couples TRBV7-2 to TRBJ1-2; 7 bases agree with TRBD1. The CDR3 has 13 amino acids. After removal of 4 bases from V and 7 bases from J, the junction contained 6 bases not matched to a gene. Germline assignment: CDR1 SGHTA and CDR2 FQGNSA. The CDR3 DNA is TGTGCCAGCAGCTCGAGACAGGGCCTTGGCTACACCTTC. It codes for CASSSRQGLGYTF.

The chain joins TRBV19 to TRBJ1-2, with D hard to call. Germline CDR1 LNHDA, CDR2 SQIVND (reference sequence). The CDR3 loop spans 11 amino acids. V lost 6 bases, J lost 2 bases, and 4 bases lay in between. CDR3 DNA sequence: TGTGCCAGTAGAGCAAACTATGGCTACACCTTC. It is translated as CASRANYGYTF. Full variable domain (missing parts from reference TRBV19 and TRBJ1-2): DGGITQSPKYLFRKEGQNVTLSCEQNLNHDAMYWYRQDPGQGLRLIYYSQIVNDFQKGDIAEGYSVSREKKESFPLTVTSAQKNPTAFYLCASRANYGYTFGSGTRLTVV.

The chain has TRBV5-1 and TRBJ2-5; 8 nucleotides align to TRBD2. Germline V gene lookup returns CDR1 SGHRS and CDR2 YFSETQ. The CDR3 loop spans 15 amino acids. The ends lost 0 bases at V and 2 bases at J; junction bases unmatched: 3. The CDR3 nucleotides are TGCGCCAGCAGCTTGGCGGGGGGGCGGCAAGAGACCCAGTACTTC. This gives the protein CASSLAGGRQETQYF.

The rearrangement links TRBV27 to TRBJ1-1; D is unclear. The CDR3 spans 13 residues. The germline V gene has CDR1 MNHEY and CDR2 SMNVEV (reference sequence). Trimming stripped 3 bases from V and 5 bases from J, with 10 bases between. CDR3 region: CASSFTDATEAFF. CDR3 nucleotide sequence: TGTGCCAGCAGTTTTACCGATGCGACTGAAGCTTTCTTT.

This chain connects TRBV19 to TRBJ1-2; tentative D call: TRBD1 (6 bases). This CDR3 comprises 15 residues. The germline V and J ends were trimmed by 5 bases and 1 base, with 14 bases remaining between them. Germline values: CDR1 LNHDA, CDR2 SQIVND (reference sequence). The CDR3, as DNA: TGTGCCAGTAGTCCTGGGACACAGATTAACTATGGCTACACCTTC. Amino acid sequence: CASSPGTQINYGYTF.

This rearrangement joins TRBV29-1 to TRBJ2-1; D is possibly TRBD2 (5 bases). This CDR3 is 11 amino acids long. Germline V gene data show CDR1 as SQVTM and CDR2 as ANQGSEA. V was pared by 6 bases and J by 6 bases, with 9 bases between. The CDR3 sequence: CSVRTGNEQFF. The CDR3 nucleotides read TGCAGCGTCCGGACTGGCAATGAGCAGTTCTTC.

This chain joins TRBV3-1 (or the pseudogene TRBV3-2) and TRBJ2-5; 8 positions agree with TRBD2. Germline lookup yields CDR1 LGHDT and CDR2 YNNKEL (reference sequence). V trimming: 4 bases; J trimming: 5 bases; junction bases outside the gene matches: 12. The CDR3 runs 16 residues. The CDR3 DNA sequence: TGTGCCAGCAGCCTCAGGGGAGCGGGAGATCGGGAGACCCAGTACTTC. Translation gives CASSLRGAGDRETQYF.

The rearrangement joins TRBV7-9 to TRBJ2-2; 9 positions agree with TRBD2. The CDR3 spans 15 residues. Germline trimming cut 5 bases from V and 3 bases from J; bases unmatched to any gene: 4. Germline V gene lookup returns CDR1 SEHNR and CDR2 FQNEAQ (reference sequence). CDR3 in amino acids: CASSRAGGDTGELFF. The CDR3 DNA reads TGTGCCAGCAGCCGAGCGGGGGGTGACACCGGGGAGCTGTTTTTT. The entire variable domain, with the rest obtained from reference TRBV7-9 and TRBJ2-2, is as follows: DTGVSQNPRHKITKRGQNVTFRCDPISEHNRLYWYRQTLGQGPEFLTYFQNEAQLEKSRLLSDRFSAERPKGSFSTLEIQRTEQGDSAMYLCASSRAGGDTGELFFGEGSRLTVL.

The V gene is TRBV30, the J gene TRBJ2-7, with D possibly being TRBD1 (6 bases). The CDR3 consists of 13 residues. Germline CDR1 and CDR2: GTSNPN and SVGIG (reference sequence). V lost 0 bases, J lost 3 bases, and 9 bases lay in between. CDR3 amino acids: CAWSVLGGYEQYV. Here the CDR3 DNA reads TGTGCCTGGAGTGTACTAGGGGGCTACGAGCAGTACGTC.

This sequence joins TRBV12-3 or TRBV12-4 and TRBJ2-3; D not resolved. V lost 4 bases and J lost 3, with 2 bases in between. The CDR3 consists of 11 residues. CDR3 in amino acids: CASSSTDTQYF. CDR3 coding DNA: TGTGCCAGCAGTTCGACAGATACGCAGTATTTT.

The V call is TRBV4-3, the J call TRBJ1-4, with TRBD1 as a possible D gene (5 bases). V shed 3 bases and J shed 1 base, with 24 bases lying between them. From germline, CDR1 is LGHNA and CDR2 YSLEER. The CDR3 sequence is 20 residues long. The CDR3 region is CASSQGVGDRRAITNEKLFF. The CDR3 bases are TGCGCCAGCAGCCAGGGCGTAGGCGACAGAAGGGCTATAACTAATGAAAAACTGTTTTTT.

The CDR3 nucleotides are TGTGCCAGTAGTATGGCTAGCGGGGTGGAGACCCAGTACTTC. Translating it yields CASSMASGVETQYF. J is TRBJ2-5 and V is TRBV19; TRBD2 matches 9 bases. This CDR3 has 14 residues. Trimming took 3 bases from V and 5 from J; bases not matched to a gene: 4. The germline V gene has CDR1 LNHDA and CDR2 SQIVND (reference sequence).

The chain links TRBV19 to TRBJ2-7, with D unclear. CDR1 and CDR2 (germline): LNHDA, SQIVND (reference sequence). CDR3 size: 16 residues. V was trimmed by 5 bases and J by 1 base, leaving 18 bases between them. Here the CDR3 reads CASSGSSPRSSYEQYF. The CDR3 bases are TGTGCCAGTAGTGGCTCTTCGCCCCGTTCTTCCTACGAGCAGTACTTC. The variable domain in full, with the rest retrieved from reference TRBV19 and TRBJ2-7, is DGGITQSPKYLFRKEGQNVTLSCEQNLNHDAMYWYRQDPGQGLRLIYYSQIVNDFQKGDIAEGYSVSREKKESFPLTVTSAQKNPTAFYLCASSGSSPRSSYEQYFGPGTRLTVT.

The V and J genes are TRBV10-3 and TRBJ2-2, with 8 bases that match TRBD1. Germline V gene lookup returns CDR1 ENHRY and CDR2 SYGVKD. The junction had 7 bases not matched to a gene; V was cut back by 10 bases and J by 6 bases. The CDR3 totals 13 residues. The CDR3 loop reads CATQGDLAGELFF. Written as DNA, the CDR3 is TGTGCCACACAGGGGGATTTGGCCGGGGAGCTGTTTTTT.

The rearrangement uses TRBV7-8 and TRBJ1-4, with 7 positions matching TRBD1. The junction had 11 bases not matched to a gene; V was cut back by 5 bases and J by 8 bases. Germline V gene lookup returns CDR1 SGHVS and CDR2 FQNEAQ. The length of the CDR3 is 15 residues. CDR3 DNA sequence: TGTGCCAGCAGCCGACCGACATTACAGGGGGAAAAACTGTTTTTT. This gives the protein CASSRPTLQGEKLFF.